The present T cell receptor beta chain was sequenced within a study of human thymus T cells. Study-wide results and limits: Thymic and blood repertoires appeared to carry a bias in their V and J gene usage. Related studies found that unrelated individuals share highly overlapping thymic repertoires.

The repertoire was sequenced with immunoSEQ multiplex PCR; TCRdb's copy has only in-frame clones and lacks some. The table lists some 130,000 clones, about 95% of them singletons. V lost 4 bases, J lost 1 base, and 2 bases lay in between. Germline values: CDR1 SGHRS, CDR2 YFSETQ. This CDR3 is 11 amino acids long. For this clone: As yet, its antigen is unknown.

In corrective heart surgery, resections were taken, and these provided the thymus tissue. Donor material was obtained from healthy Finnish infants undergoing corrective surgery for congenital heart defects. V and J are TRBV5-1 and TRBJ2-5, with unresolved D. The TCR sequence derives from a boy under three years old with a congenital heart defect but otherwise immunologically healthy. The sample comprised thymus tissue. This CDR3 reads CASSRQETQYF. The CDR3 nucleotides read TGCGCCAGCAGCCGCCAAGAGACCCAGTACTTC.